This passage covers 23 T cell receptor beta chains from one sample sequenced in a study of regulatory T cells in long-lasting Graves disease (dated by TCRdb to the early 2020s). Reading the label with the study, this specimen's time point is: newly diagnosed GD, antithyroid drugs for less than 3 months. RNA was extracted from PBMCs in TRIzol for both TCR sequencing and RNA sequencing. The method was multiplex PCR. Data came from an Illumina HiSeq 4000. To build TCR beta libraries, CDR3 regions were amplified by Arm-PCR using iRepertoire HTBI primers. TCRdb reprocessed the public reads (quality trimming at Q25 with fastp, clone calling with MiXCR) and kept in-frame beta chains. Every distinct CDR3 protein forms one entry, paired with its most common genes and DNA. Here the sample has 200,000 to 250,000 distinct CDR3 sequences; about 17% occur a single time. Around 20% of the sample belongs to the ten largest clones.

This material consisted of peripheral blood mononuclear cells (PBMCs), taken at new diagnosis, from a patient treated with antithyroid drugs. These TCRs come from a female donor with Graves disease.

The gene calls are TRBV11-2 and TRBJ2-7; 7 bases line up with TRBD1. The V gene end was trimmed by 3 bases and the J gene end by 5 bases; junction bases not matched to a gene: 10. Per the germline V gene, CDR1 is SGHAT and CDR2 is FQNNGV. The CDR3 runs 15 residues. The chain's CDR3 is CASSLDRRPGDEQYF. In DNA, the CDR3 is TGTGCCAGCAGCTTGGACAGGAGACCAGGCGACGAGCAGTACTTC.

This clonotype has more than one count but fewer than ten. V is TRBV12-3 or TRBV12-4 and J is TRBJ2-1; no clear D. This CDR3 has 12 residues. V gave up 3 bases and J gave up 8 bases, with 8 bases separating them. The CDR3 protein is CASSFVGYEQFF. CDR3 coding DNA: TGTGCCAGCAGTTTTGTCGGGTATGAGCAGTTCTTC.

The chain carries TRBV2 and TRBJ2-2; D gene ambiguous. Germline CDR1 and CDR2: SNHLY and FYNNEI. CDR3 size: 13 residues. Trimming removed 3 bases at V and 9 bases at J, with 11 bases between. The CDR3 coding sequence is TGTGCCAGCAGTGAGGCAGAAGGCAGGGAGCTGTTTTTT. Amino acid sequence: CASSEAEGRELFF.

This clonotype occurred many times. This chain connects TRBV24-1 to TRBJ2-5; D is perhaps TRBD2 (6 bases). CDR1 and CDR2 from the germline V gene are KGHDR and SFDVKD. CDR3 size: 14 residues. Trimming took off 4 bases at V and 5 bases at J, with 13 bases between the two ends. This chain's CDR3 is CATSDRRGRETQYF. The CDR3 region has the DNA TGTGCCACCAGTGACCGGCGGGGAAGGGAGACCCAGTACTTC.

Ten or more counts support this clonotype. V gene TRBV5-1 combines with J gene TRBJ1-4; 7 nucleotides agree with TRBD1. This CDR3 has 14 residues. Germline lookup yields CDR1 SGHRS and CDR2 YFSETQ. Trimming cost V 6 bases and J 8 bases; bases outside gene matches: 10. The CDR3 bases are TGCGCCAGCAAGCCGGGACAGCAAAGAGAAAAACTGTTTTTT. The encoded protein is CASKPGQQREKLFF.

This clonotype has ten or more counts. The chain recombines TRBV19 with TRBJ2-1; 9 bases align to TRBD2. J was trimmed by 0 bases and V by 6 bases; bases with no gene match: 12. The CDR3 extends over 18 amino acids. CDR1 LNHDA and CDR2 SQIVND come from the germline V gene (reference sequence). In DNA, the CDR3 is TGTGCCAGTAGACCTATGACTAGCGGAGGCGGCTCCTACAATGAGCAGTTCTTC. Its protein is CASRPMTSGGGSYNEQFF.

This clonotype was counted ten times or more. V usage is TRBV20-1 and J usage is TRBJ1-4; D is undetermined. V was cut by 0 bases and J by 5 bases, with 10 bases left in between. Germline V gives CDR1 DFQATT, CDR2 SNEGSKA (reference sequence). The CDR3 runs to 14 residues. Here the CDR3 reads CSARDTDRNEKLFF. The CDR3 nucleotides read TGCAGTGCTAGAGATACAGACCGAAATGAAAAACTGTTTTTT.

There are many counts of this clonotype. The V call is TRBV15, the J call TRBJ2-1; D uncertain. V was cut by 1 base and J by 5 bases, with 15 bases left in between. This CDR3 spans 16 amino acids. Looked up from germline, CDR1 is LNHNV and CDR2 is YYDKDF (reference sequence). CDR3 amino acids: CATSRVGAWTDNEQFF. The CDR3 DNA reads as TGTGCCACCAGCAGAGTAGGCGCGTGGACCGACAATGAGCAGTTCTTC.

This clonotype was seen repeatedly, ten times or more. The chain joins TRBV5-1 to TRBJ2-2; D gene ambiguous. Per the germline V gene, CDR1 is SGHRS and CDR2 is YFSETQ. V gave up 4 bases and J gave up 0 bases, with 19 bases separating them. The CDR3 is 18 residues long. The CDR3 is CASSLPSGRDANTGELFF. CDR3 nucleotides: TGCGCCAGCAGCCTTCCTTCTGGGCGTGACGCGAACACCGGGGAGCTGTTTTTT.

Many counts were recorded for this clonotype. The V gene is TRBV11-3, the J gene TRBJ2-1; 8 bases align to TRBD2. The CDR3 runs to 18 residues. Germline loops: CDR1 SGHNT, CDR2 YENEEA. V lost 3 bases, J lost 8 bases, and 18 bases stayed unmatched. The CDR3 DNA is TGTGCCAGCAGCTTCCTCCTAGGGAGAGCGGGAGCGTTCGATGAGCAGTTCTTC. Translating it yields CASSFLLGRAGAFDEQFF.

The V and J genes are TRBV6-1 and TRBJ2-7; 8 positions agree with TRBD1. The CDR3 is made up of 14 amino acids. The germline gives CDR1 MNHNS, CDR2 SASEGT. Trimming removed 6 bases from V and 1 base from J; junction bases left unmatched: 5. DNA of the CDR3: TGTGCCAGCAGGCGGACAGGGCCGTCCTACGAGCAGTACTTC. This gives the protein CASRRTGPSYEQYF.

This clonotype showed up many times. This could be a read error, since a much larger clone is one nucleotide away. The V gene is TRBV9, the J gene TRBJ2-5; 10 bases match TRBD2. V shed 4 bases, J shed 2 bases, and the junction held 2 bases outside the gene matches. In germline, CDR1 is SGDLS, CDR2 YYNGEE. CDR3 length equals 14 residues. This CDR3 is CASSIAGGQETQYF. The CDR3 bases are TGTGCCAGCAGCATAGCGGGAGGACAAGAGACCCAGTACTTC.

A few counts support this clonotype. This chain connects TRBV5-5 to TRBJ2-7; D is unresolved. The V gene's germline CDR1 is SGHKS and CDR2 YYEKEE (reference sequence). The V end lost 1 base, the J end lost 2 bases, and 7 bases lay between the germline ends. This CDR3 has 13 amino acids. The CDR3 region has the DNA TGTGCCAGCAGCTTGTTAGACACCTACGAGCAGTACTTC. It is translated as CASSLLDTYEQYF.

In its sample, this clonotype was seen many times. The chain links TRBV10-1 to TRBJ2-7; D is undetermined. The V and J ends lost 3 bases and 4 bases respectively, with 7 bases between them. CDR1 and CDR2 from the germline V gene are WNHNN and SYGVQD (reference sequence). This CDR3 is 12 amino acids long. The CDR3 protein is CASSDPGYEQYF. The CDR3, as DNA: TGCGCCAGCAGTGATCCAGGATACGAGCAGTACTTC.

This clonotype was seen more than once but under ten times. The chain links TRBV20-1 to TRBJ1-1, with D unresolved. Per germline, CDR1 DFQATT and CDR2 SNEGSKA (reference sequence). Trimming stripped 0 bases from V and 7 bases from J, with 12 bases between. CDR3 length: 13 amino acids. CDR3 sequence: CSARDLPVGEAFF. The CDR3 region has the DNA TGCAGTGCTAGAGATCTCCCGGTCGGTGAAGCTTTCTTT.

This clonotype was detected many times. The chain uses TRBV7-2 and TRBJ2-3; unclear D gene. V was cut by 3 bases and J by 4 bases, with 5 bases left in between. The CDR3 covers 12 residues. In germline, CDR1 is SGHTA, CDR2 FQGNSA. The CDR3 sequence is CASSFRSDTQYF. The CDR3 nucleotides are TGTGCCAGCAGCTTCAGGTCAGATACGCAGTATTTT.

In this sample, this clonotype turned up many times. This chain links TRBV2 with TRBJ2-7; the match to TRBD1 covers 9 bases. The J segment lost 7 bases and the V segment lost 8 bases, leaving 12 bases of the junction unmatched. The CDR3 runs to 14 residues. Germline assignment: CDR1 SNHLY and CDR2 FYNNEI. Here the CDR3 DNA reads TGTGCCAGCGGGACAGGGTCCTTTTTGTCTGAGCAGTACTTC. This encodes CASGTGSFLSEQYF.

The genes are TRBV27 and TRBJ2-7, with D possibly TRBD2 on 6 matching bases. The germline V gene has CDR1 MNHEY and CDR2 SMNVEV (reference sequence). V lost 1 base, J lost 3 bases, and 16 bases lay in between. The CDR3 totals 16 residues. The CDR3 loop is CASSLFLGGDIYEQYF. The CDR3 DNA reads as TGTGCCAGCAGTTTATTTCTTGGAGGGGATATCTACGAGCAGTACTTC.

The V and J genes are TRBV12-3 or TRBV12-4 and TRBJ1-1; D perhaps matches TRBD1 (5 bases). This CDR3 contains 16 residues. Trimming stripped 7 bases from V and 1 base from J, with 19 bases between. The CDR3 DNA follows: TGTGCCAGCAACGCAAATAGGGGCGCCGGGAACACTGAAGCTTTCTTT. Its translation is CASNANRGAGNTEAFF.

This clonotype has a count of ten or more. The chain couples TRBV28 to TRBJ2-2; TRBD1 aligns across 9 bases. After removal of 2 bases from V and 6 bases from J, the junction contained 1 base not matched to a gene. The CDR3 loop spans 14 amino acids. CDR1 and CDR2 (germline): MDHEN, SYDVKM. Here the CDR3 reads CASSLTGGSGELFF. The CDR3 nucleotides read TGTGCCAGCAGTTTAACAGGGGGCTCCGGGGAGCTGTTTTTT.

The chain employs TRBV3-1 and TRBJ2-1; 8 bases map to TRBD2. CDR3 size: 14 residues. Looked up from germline, CDR1 is LGHDT and CDR2 is YNNKEL (reference sequence). The junction had 10 bases not matched to a gene; V was cut back by 7 bases and J by 8 bases. The CDR3 spells CASTLGTRGHEQFF. CDR3 nucleotides: TGTGCCAGCACCTTGGGGACTAGAGGGCATGAGCAGTTCTTC.

This clonotype was seen a handful of times. V gene TRBV19 combines with J gene TRBJ1-5; D remains unclear. Germline lookup yields CDR1 LNHDA and CDR2 SQIVND (reference sequence). This CDR3 comprises 15 residues. The V end lost 2 bases, the J end lost 6 bases, and 14 bases lay between the germline ends. The CDR3 DNA is TGTGCCAGTAGTATACTTCGGGGTCTCGGTCAGCCCCAGCATTTT. Its protein is CASSILRGLGQPQHF.

The chain employs TRBV4-1 and TRBJ1-2; D is perhaps TRBD1 (5 bases). Germline V gene lookup returns CDR1 MGHRA and CDR2 YSYEKL. The CDR3 sequence is 15 residues long. The V and J ends lost 1 base and 4 bases respectively, with 13 bases between them. In nucleotides, the CDR3 is TGCGCCAGCAGCCAAGTAAGTGGGACGACCTATGGCTACACCTTC. Translating gives CASSQVSGTTYGYTF.